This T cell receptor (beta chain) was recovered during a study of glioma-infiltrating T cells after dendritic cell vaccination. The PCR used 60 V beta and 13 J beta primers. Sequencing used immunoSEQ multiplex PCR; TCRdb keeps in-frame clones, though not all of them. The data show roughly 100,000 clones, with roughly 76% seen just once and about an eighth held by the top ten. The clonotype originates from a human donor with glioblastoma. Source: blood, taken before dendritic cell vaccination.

CDR3 sequence reads: CASTILDSLNQPQHF. CDR3 bases: TGTGCCAGCACTATATTGGACAGCCTCAATCAGCCCCAGCATTTT. The chain couples TRBV28 to TRBJ1-5; D may be TRBD1 (6 bases). CDR1 and CDR2 (germline): MDHEN, SYDVKM. V lost 7 bases and J lost 3, with 16 bases in between. The CDR3 loop spans 15 amino acids.